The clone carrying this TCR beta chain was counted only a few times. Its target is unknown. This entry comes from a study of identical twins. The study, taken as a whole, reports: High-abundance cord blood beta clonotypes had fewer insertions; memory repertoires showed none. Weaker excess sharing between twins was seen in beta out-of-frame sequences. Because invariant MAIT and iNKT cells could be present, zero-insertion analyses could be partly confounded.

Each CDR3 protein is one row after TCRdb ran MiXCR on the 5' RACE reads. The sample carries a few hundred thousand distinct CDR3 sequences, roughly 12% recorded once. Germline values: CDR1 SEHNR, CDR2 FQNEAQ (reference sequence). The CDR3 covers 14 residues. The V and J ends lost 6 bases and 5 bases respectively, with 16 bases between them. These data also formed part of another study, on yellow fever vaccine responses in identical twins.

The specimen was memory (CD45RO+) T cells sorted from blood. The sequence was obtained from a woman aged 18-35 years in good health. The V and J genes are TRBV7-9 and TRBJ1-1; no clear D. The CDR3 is CASSTSGGRTEAFF. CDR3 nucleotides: TGTGCCAGCAGTACTTCCGGAGGTAGGACTGAAGCTTTCTTT.